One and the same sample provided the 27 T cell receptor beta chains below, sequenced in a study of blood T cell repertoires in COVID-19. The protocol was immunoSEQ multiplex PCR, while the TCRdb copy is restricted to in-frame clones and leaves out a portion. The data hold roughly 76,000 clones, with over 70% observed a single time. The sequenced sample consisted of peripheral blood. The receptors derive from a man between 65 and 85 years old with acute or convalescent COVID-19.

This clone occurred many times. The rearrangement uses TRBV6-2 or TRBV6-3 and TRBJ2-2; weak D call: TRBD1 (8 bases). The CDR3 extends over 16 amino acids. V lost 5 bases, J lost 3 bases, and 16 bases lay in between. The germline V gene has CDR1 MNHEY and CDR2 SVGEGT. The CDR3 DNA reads TGTGCCAGCAGTACAAGACAGGGGAGGGACACCGGGGAGCTGTTTTTT. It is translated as CASSTRQGRDTGELFF.

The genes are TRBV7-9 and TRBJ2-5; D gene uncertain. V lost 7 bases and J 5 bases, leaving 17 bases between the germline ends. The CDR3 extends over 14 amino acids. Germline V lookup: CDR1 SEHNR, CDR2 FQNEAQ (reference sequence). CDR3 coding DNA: TGTGCCAGCACCGAAGGAGTTTCCGCCGAGACCCAGTACTTC. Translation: CASTEGVSAETQYF.

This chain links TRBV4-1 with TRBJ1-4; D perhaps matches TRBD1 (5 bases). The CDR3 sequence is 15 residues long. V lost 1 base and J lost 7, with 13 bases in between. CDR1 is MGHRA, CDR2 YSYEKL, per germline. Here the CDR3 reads CASSQGQSQIEKLFF. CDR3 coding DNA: TGCGCCAGCAGCCAAGGACAGTCCCAGATTGAAAAACTGTTTTTT.

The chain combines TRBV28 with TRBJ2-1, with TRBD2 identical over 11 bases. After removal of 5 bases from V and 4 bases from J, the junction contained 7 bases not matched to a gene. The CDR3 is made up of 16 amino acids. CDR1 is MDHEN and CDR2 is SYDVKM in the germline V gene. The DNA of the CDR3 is TGTGCCAGCAGTCCGACGACTAGCGGGATATACAATGAGCAGTTCTTC. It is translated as CASSPTTSGIYNEQFF.

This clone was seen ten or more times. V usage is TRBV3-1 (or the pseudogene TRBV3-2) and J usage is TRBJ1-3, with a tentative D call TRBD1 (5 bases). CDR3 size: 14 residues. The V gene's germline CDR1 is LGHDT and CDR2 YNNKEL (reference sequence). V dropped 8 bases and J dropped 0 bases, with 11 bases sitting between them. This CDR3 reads CASSGGTSGNTIYF. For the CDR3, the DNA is TGTGCCAGCTCCGGGGGAACCTCTGGAAACACCATATATTTT.

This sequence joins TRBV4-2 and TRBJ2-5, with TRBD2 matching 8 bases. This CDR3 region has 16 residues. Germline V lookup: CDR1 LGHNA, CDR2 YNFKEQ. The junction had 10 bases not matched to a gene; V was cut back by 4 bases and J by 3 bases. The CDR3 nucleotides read TGTGCCAGCAGCCCGTCCACACTAGCGGAGAAAGAGACCCAGTACTTC. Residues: CASSPSTLAEKETQYF.

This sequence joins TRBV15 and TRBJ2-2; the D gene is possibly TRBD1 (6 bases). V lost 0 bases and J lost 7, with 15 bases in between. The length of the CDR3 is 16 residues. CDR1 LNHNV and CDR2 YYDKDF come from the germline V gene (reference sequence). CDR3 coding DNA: TGTGCCACCAGCAGAGATTTGGGGGCGCTTGGCGGGGAGCTGTTTTTT. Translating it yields CATSRDLGALGGELFF.

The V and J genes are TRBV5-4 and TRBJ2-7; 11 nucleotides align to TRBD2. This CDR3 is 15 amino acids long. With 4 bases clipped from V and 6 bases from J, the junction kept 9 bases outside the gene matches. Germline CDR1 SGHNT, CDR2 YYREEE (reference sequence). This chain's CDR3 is CASSRGTSGKFEQYF. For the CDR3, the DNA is TGTGCCAGCAGCCGTGGGACTAGCGGTAAATTCGAGCAGTACTTC.

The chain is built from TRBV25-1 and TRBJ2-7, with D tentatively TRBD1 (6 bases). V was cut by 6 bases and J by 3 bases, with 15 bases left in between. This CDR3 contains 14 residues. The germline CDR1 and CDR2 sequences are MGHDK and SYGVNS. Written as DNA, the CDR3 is TGTGCCAGCAGGAGGACAGAGACCAACTACGAGCAGTACTTC. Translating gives CASRRTETNYEQYF.

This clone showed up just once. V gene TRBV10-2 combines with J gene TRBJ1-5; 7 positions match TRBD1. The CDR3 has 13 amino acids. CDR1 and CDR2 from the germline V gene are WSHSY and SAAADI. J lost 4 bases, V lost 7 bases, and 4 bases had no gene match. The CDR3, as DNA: TGCGCCAGCACCCGGACAGGAAATCAGCCCCAGCATTTT. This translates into CASTRTGNQPQHF.

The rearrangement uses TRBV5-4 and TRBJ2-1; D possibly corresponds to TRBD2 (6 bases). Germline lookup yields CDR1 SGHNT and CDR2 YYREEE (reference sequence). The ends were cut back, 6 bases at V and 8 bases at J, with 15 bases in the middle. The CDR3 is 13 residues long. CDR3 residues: CASTRPGGDEQFF. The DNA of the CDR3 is TGTGCCAGCACCCGGCCAGGAGGGGATGAGCAGTTCTTC.

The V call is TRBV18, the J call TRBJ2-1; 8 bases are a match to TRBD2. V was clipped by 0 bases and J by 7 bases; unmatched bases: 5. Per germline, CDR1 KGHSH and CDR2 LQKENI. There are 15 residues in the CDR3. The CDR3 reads CASSPPAGVINEQFF. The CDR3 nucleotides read TGTGCCAGCTCACCACCAGCGGGAGTGATAAATGAGCAGTTCTTC.

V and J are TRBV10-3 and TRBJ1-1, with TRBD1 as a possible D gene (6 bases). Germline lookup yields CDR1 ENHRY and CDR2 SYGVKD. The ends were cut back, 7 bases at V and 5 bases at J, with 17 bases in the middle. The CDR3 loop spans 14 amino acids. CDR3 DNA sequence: TGTGCCATCAACCAACAGGGTAGTGCGACTGAAGCTTTCTTT. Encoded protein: CAINQQGSATEAFF.

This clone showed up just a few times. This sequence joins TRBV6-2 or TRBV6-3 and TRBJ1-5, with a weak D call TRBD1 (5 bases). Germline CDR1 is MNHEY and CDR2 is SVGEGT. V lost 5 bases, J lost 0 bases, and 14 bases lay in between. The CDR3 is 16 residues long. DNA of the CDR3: TGTGCCAGCAGTCGCGGCAGGGCAAATAGCAATCAGCCCCAGCATTTT. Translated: CASSRGRANSNQPQHF.

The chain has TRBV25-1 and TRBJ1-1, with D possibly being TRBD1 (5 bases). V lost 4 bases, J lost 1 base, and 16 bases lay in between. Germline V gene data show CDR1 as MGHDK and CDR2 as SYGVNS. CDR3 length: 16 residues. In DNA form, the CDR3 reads TGTGCCAGCAGTGCAGGGTGGGGTCAGGGGAACACTGAAGCTTTCTTT. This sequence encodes CASSAGWGQGNTEAFF.

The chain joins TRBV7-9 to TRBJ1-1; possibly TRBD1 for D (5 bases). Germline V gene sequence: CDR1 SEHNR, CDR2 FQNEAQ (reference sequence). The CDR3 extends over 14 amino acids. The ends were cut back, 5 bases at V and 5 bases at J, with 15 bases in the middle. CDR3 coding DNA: TGTGCCAGCAGCCAGCAGGGAAGGGGTACTGAAGCTTTCTTT. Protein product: CASSQQGRGTEAFF.

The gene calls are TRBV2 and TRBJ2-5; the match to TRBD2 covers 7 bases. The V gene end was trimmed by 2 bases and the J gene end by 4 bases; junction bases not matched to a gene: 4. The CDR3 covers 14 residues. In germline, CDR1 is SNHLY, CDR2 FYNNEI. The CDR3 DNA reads TGTGCCAGCAGTGAAAGCGGCGGGAGAGAGACCCAGTACTTC. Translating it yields CASSESGGRETQYF.

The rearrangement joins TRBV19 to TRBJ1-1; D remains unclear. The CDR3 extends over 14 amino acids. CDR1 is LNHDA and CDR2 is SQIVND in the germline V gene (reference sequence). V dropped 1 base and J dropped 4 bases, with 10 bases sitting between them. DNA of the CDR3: TGTGCCAGTAGTATAGTCAGGTTGGGCACTGAAGCTTTCTTT. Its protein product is CASSIVRLGTEAFF.

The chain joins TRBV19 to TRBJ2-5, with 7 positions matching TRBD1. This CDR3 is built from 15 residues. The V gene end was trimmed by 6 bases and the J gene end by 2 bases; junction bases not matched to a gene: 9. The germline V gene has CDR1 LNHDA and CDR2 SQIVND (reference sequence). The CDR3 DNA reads TGTGCCAGTAGCACAGGGGCGAGGAGGCAAGAGACCCAGTACTTC. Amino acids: CASSTGARRQETQYF. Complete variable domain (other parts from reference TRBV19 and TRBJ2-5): DGGITQSPKYLFRKEGQNVTLSCEQNLNHDAMYWYRQDPGQGLRLIYYSQIVNDFQKGDIAEGYSVSREKKESFPLTVTSAQKNPTAFYLCASSTGARRQETQYFGPGTRLLVL.

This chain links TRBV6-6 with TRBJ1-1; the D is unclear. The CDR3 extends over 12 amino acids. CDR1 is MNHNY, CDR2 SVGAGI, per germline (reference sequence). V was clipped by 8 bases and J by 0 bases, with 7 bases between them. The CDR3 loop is CASSGVNTEAFF. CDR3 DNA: TGTGCCAGCTCCGGGGTGAACACTGAAGCTTTCTTT.

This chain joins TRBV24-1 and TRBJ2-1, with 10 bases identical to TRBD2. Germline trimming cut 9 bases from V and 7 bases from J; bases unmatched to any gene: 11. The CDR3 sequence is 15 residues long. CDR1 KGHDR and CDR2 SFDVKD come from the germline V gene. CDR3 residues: CATSPASGSRNEQFF. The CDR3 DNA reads TGTGCCACCTCCCCGGCTAGCGGGAGTCGGAATGAGCAGTTCTTC.

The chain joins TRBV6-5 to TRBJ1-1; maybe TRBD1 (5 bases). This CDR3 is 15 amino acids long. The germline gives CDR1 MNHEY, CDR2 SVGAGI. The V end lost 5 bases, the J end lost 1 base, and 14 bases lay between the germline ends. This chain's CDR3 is CASSPRGTGNTEAFF. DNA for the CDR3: TGTGCCAGCAGTCCCCGGGGGACGGGGAACACTGAAGCTTTCTTT.

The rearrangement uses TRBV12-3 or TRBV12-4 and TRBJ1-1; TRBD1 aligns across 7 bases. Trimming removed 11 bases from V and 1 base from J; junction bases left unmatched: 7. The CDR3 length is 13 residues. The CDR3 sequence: CAVKGTENTEAFF. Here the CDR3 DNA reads TGTGCCGTAAAAGGGACAGAGAACACTGAAGCTTTCTTT.

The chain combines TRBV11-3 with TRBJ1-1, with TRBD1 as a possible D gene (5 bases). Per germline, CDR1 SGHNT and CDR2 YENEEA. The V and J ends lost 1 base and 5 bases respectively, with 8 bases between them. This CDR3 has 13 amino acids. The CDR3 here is CASSLVGETEAFF. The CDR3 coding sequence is TGTGCCAGCAGCTTAGTAGGGGAAACTGAAGCTTTCTTT.

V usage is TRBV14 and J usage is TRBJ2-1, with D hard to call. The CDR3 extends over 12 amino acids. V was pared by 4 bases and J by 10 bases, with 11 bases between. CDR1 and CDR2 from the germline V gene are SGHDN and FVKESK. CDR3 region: CASSRSRSEQFF. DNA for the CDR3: TGTGCCAGCAGCCGCTCTAGAAGCGAGCAGTTCTTC.

CDR3 sequence: CATSDFGTHTDTQYF. CDR3 nucleotides: TGTGCCACCAGTGATTTCGGGACACACACAGATACGCAGTATTTT. The chain has TRBV24-1 and TRBJ2-3; tentative D call: TRBD1 (6 bases). Deletions cut 1 base from V and 2 bases from J, with 9 bases between. The CDR3 spans 15 residues. Germline CDR1 and CDR2: KGHDR and SFDVKD.

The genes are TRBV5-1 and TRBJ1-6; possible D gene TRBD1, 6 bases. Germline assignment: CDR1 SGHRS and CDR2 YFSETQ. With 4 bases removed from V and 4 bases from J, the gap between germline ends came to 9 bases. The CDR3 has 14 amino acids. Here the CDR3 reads CASSPDRYNSPLHF. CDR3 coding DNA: TGCGCCAGCAGCCCGGACAGATATAATTCACCCCTCCACTTT.